The next 30 T cell receptor beta chains were all read from a single sample in a study of T cell responses to AZD1222 COVID-19 vaccine. The table came from immunoSEQ multiplex PCR; TCRdb's copy has only in-frame clones and leaves some out. The sample has 85,000 to 90,000 clones; about 91% are singletons. Sample: peripheral blood, taken on day 0 of MenACWY control vaccination. The receptor source for this set is an adult in good health.

This clone has just a few counts. The chain links TRBV11-2 to TRBJ1-5; TRBD1 matches at 9 bases. The CDR3 covers 14 residues. V dropped 5 bases and J dropped 8; count of bases not matched to a gene: 7. Germline-derived CDR1 and CDR2 are SGHAT and FQNNGV. The CDR3 DNA reads as TGTGCCAGCAGCGCGGGACAGGGAAGGGAGCCCCAGCATTTT. Its translation: CASSAGQGREPQHF.

The chain joins TRBV28 to TRBJ1-1, with 7 bases that match TRBD1. The V segment lost 3 bases and the J segment 0 bases; nucleotides outside the gene matches: 4. Germline CDR1 reads MDHEN; CDR2 reads SYDVKM. The CDR3 length is 15 residues. The CDR3 is CASSFGDSMNTEAFF. In DNA, the CDR3 is TGTGCCAGCAGTTTTGGGGACAGTATGAACACTGAAGCTTTCTTT.

This rearrangement joins TRBV5-1 to TRBJ1-1; D call uncertain. The CDR3 is 12 amino acids. The ends were cut back, 4 bases at V and 6 bases at J, with 10 bases in the middle. Germline V CDR1 and CDR2: SGHRS, YFSETQ. DNA of the CDR3: TGCGCCAGCAGCCTCAACAGTGCTGAAGCTTTCTTT. The encoded protein is CASSLNSAEAFF.

The CDR3: CASSLNRDSDEKLFF. The CDR3 DNA is TGTGCCAGCAGCTTAAACAGGGATTCAGATGAAAAACTGTTTTTT. The gene calls are TRBV5-6 and TRBJ1-4, with D possibly TRBD1 on 6 matching bases. Germline-derived CDR1 and CDR2 are SGHDT and YYEEEE. V was pared by 2 bases and J by 6 bases, with 14 bases between. This CDR3 spans 15 amino acids.

The chain carries TRBV6-5 and TRBJ2-2, with 7 bases matching TRBD2. The CDR3 runs to 15 residues. Germline CDR1 reads MNHEY; CDR2 reads SVGAGI. Trimming removed 8 bases from V and 1 base from J; junction bases left unmatched: 7. In nucleotides, the CDR3 is TGTGCCAGCTTTGAGGTAGCGGGGAACACCGGGGAGCTGTTTTTT. This sequence encodes CASFEVAGNTGELFF.

The chain joins TRBV29-1 to TRBJ1-2; weak D call: TRBD1 (5 bases). V was clipped by 7 bases and J by 6 bases, with 15 bases between them. The CDR3 sequence is 12 residues long. CDR1 and CDR2 (germline): SQVTM, ANQGSEA. DNA for the CDR3: TGCAGCGCCGCTGGGGGTGGCAATGGCTACACCTTC. Its protein product is CSAAGGGNGYTF.

The genes are TRBV4-3 and TRBJ2-7, with 10 bases aligning to TRBD2. With V trimmed by 1 base and J by 2 bases, 2 bases remained unmatched. CDR3 size: 15 residues. Looked up from germline, CDR1 is LGHNA and CDR2 is YSLEER. The CDR3 loop is CASSQGSGGTYEQYF. The CDR3 DNA is TGCGCCAGCAGCCAAGGTAGCGGGGGGACCTACGAGCAGTACTTC.

The CDR3 nucleotides are TGTGCCTGGACTAACCCCCGGGACCGGCCCAATGAAAAACTGTTTTTT. Translation: CAWTNPRDRPNEKLFF. J is TRBJ1-4 and V is TRBV30; perhaps TRBD1 as D (5 bases). This CDR3 comprises 16 residues. With 4 bases removed from V and 5 bases from J, the gap between germline ends came to 20 bases. Germline CDR1 GTSNPN, CDR2 SVGIG (reference sequence).

The chain recombines TRBV12-3 or TRBV12-4 with TRBJ1-6; D call uncertain. The CDR3 loop spans 13 amino acids. Trimming removed 1 base from V and 6 bases from J, with 4 bases in between. DNA of the CDR3: TGTGCCAGCAGTTTAGGGAGTAATTCACCCCTCCACTTT. Amino acid sequence: CASSLGSNSPLHF.

V is TRBV5-1 and J is TRBJ1-2; 11 bases map to TRBD1. The CDR3 covers 16 residues. CDR1 and CDR2 (germline): SGHRS, YFSETQ. Unmatched junction bases numbered 5, after V lost 1 base and J lost 3 bases. The CDR3 protein is CASSLTGTGGDYGYTF. In nucleotides, the CDR3 is TGCGCCAGCAGCTTGACAGGGACAGGGGGTGACTATGGCTACACCTTC.

This chain links TRBV3-1 (or the pseudogene TRBV3-2) with TRBJ1-3, with D perhaps matching TRBD1 (5 bases). Germline-derived CDR1 and CDR2 are LGHDT and YNNKEL (reference sequence). The V end lost 0 bases, the J end lost 4 bases, and 10 bases lay between the germline ends. The CDR3 covers 15 residues. CDR3 in amino acids: CASSQDRAAGNTIYF. For the CDR3, the DNA is TGTGCCAGCAGCCAAGACAGGGCTGCGGGAAACACCATATATTTT.

The chain links TRBV5-5 to TRBJ1-2, with 10 bases aligning to TRBD1. The CDR3 is 14 amino acids. Germline V gene sequence: CDR1 SGHKS, CDR2 YYEKEE (reference sequence). Trimming at V came to 6 bases and at J to 3 bases, leaving 5 bases not matched to a gene. CDR3 sequence reads: CASIRTGGDYGYTF. The CDR3 region has the DNA TGTGCCAGCATCCGGACAGGGGGAGACTATGGCTACACCTTC.

The V gene is TRBV4-2, the J gene TRBJ2-5; perhaps TRBD1 as D (5 bases). V was shortened by 0 bases and J by 4 bases, with 12 bases between the two germline ends. CDR3 length: 15 residues. Germline V gene lookup returns CDR1 LGHNA and CDR2 YNFKEQ. CDR3 nucleotides: TGTGCCAGCAGCCAAGATGATCTCAGGGCAGAGACCCAGTACTTC. As protein: CASSQDDLRAETQYF.

The J gene is TRBJ1-3, the V gene TRBV3-1 (or the pseudogene TRBV3-2); 8 bases are a match to TRBD1. The CDR3 is 15 amino acids. The trim removed 4 bases at V and 2 bases at J, leaving 4 bases unmatched. Germline V lookup: CDR1 LGHDT, CDR2 YNNKEL (reference sequence). CDR3 DNA sequence: TGTGCCAGCAGCCCTAAGGACAGGGCTGGAAACACCATATATTTT. Its translation is CASSPKDRAGNTIYF.

The gene calls are TRBV10-3 and TRBJ2-1; 9 bases fit TRBD2. Germline V CDR1 and CDR2: ENHRY, SYGVKD. The CDR3 has 14 amino acids. Trimming cost V 10 bases and J 4 bases; bases outside gene matches: 8. For the CDR3, the DNA is TGTGCCACCTTAGGGGCGGGGGGGTACAATGAGCAGTTCTTC. Translating gives CATLGAGGYNEQFF.

About this clone itself: Other DNA sequences in this sample translate to the same CDR3. The CDR3 is CASSLVGDGYTF. In DNA, the CDR3 is TGTGCCAGCAGCTTAGTAGGGGATGGCTACACCTTC. The rearrangement joins TRBV7-9 to TRBJ1-2; weak D call: TRBD1 (5 bases). CDR1 SEHNR and CDR2 FQNEAQ come from the germline V gene (reference sequence). The CDR3 length is 12 residues. Trimming removed 1 base at V and 6 bases at J, with 6 bases between.

In its sample, this clone was seen once. The gene calls are TRBV29-1 and TRBJ1-2; TRBD1 matches 8 bases. The CDR3 totals 17 residues. The germline V gene encodes CDR1 SQVTM and CDR2 ANQGSEA. The V gene end was trimmed by 3 bases and the J gene end by 4 bases; junction bases not matched to a gene: 16. The CDR3 DNA reads as TGCAGCGTTGAGGGTGGACAGGGATTTCGGTCCCTCTATGGCTACACCTTC. This sequence encodes CSVEGGQGFRSLYGYTF.

The chain couples TRBV2 to TRBJ1-1; TRBD1 might be the D (6 bases). CDR1 and CDR2 (germline): SNHLY, FYNNEI. Trimming cost V 8 bases and J 5 bases, with 15 bases left between them. The CDR3 extends over 13 amino acids. CDR3 sequence: CASSVGQGTEAFF. The CDR3 DNA reads as TGTGCCAGCTCGGTCGGTCAGGGGACTGAAGCTTTCTTT.

The table lists this clone with a count of one. This chain connects TRBV5-6 to TRBJ2-5; 15 bases are shared with TRBD2. Germline CDR1 and CDR2: SGHDT and YYEEEE. V gave up 4 bases and J gave up 10 bases; unmatched junction bases: 8. The CDR3 is made up of 15 amino acids. CDR3 DNA: TGTGCCAGCAGCCCTGGGACTAGCGGGGGGTCCATCCAGTACTTC. Amino acids: CASSPGTSGGSIQYF.

V and J are TRBV21-1 and TRBJ1-5; the table's D call of TRBD1 was not tested on the DNA. TRBV21-1 counts as a pseudogene. This CDR3 spans 15 amino acids. CDR3 bases: TGTGCCAGCAGCAAAGTATTAACAGACAATCAGCCCCAGCATTTT. Its translation: CASSKVLTDNQPQHF.

V is TRBV3-1 (or the pseudogene TRBV3-2) and J is TRBJ1-2; 8 bases align to TRBD1. Germline V gene lookup returns CDR1 LGHDT and CDR2 YNNKEL (reference sequence). This CDR3 is built from 14 residues. Trimming cost V 0 bases and J 4 bases; bases outside gene matches: 1. In nucleotides, the CDR3 is TGTGCCAGCAGCCAAGATCAGGGGGCCTATGGCTACACCTTC. Translated: CASSQDQGAYGYTF.

This clone was seen only once. The chain recombines TRBV6-5 with TRBJ1-5; tentatively, D is TRBD1 (6 bases). Germline CDR1 is MNHEY and CDR2 is SVGAGI. The ends were cut back, 6 bases at V and 9 bases at J, with 12 bases in the middle. This CDR3 has 12 amino acids. As DNA, the CDR3 is TGTGCCAGCAGCTCACAGGGTTCGCCCCAGCATTTT. As protein: CASSSQGSPQHF.

The table lists this clone with many counts. The chain is built from TRBV29-1 and TRBJ2-1; possibly TRBD1 for D (5 bases). The CDR3 runs to 16 residues. The ends were cut back, 1 base at V and 2 bases at J, with 15 bases in the middle. The V gene's germline CDR1 is SQVTM and CDR2 ANQGSEA. CDR3 nucleotides: TGCAGCGTTGAAGGGACGCAGGGAACCCCCTACAATGAGCAGTTCTTC. This gives the protein CSVEGTQGTPYNEQFF.

This clone was detected once. The chain uses TRBV4-2 and TRBJ2-3, with 7 bases matching TRBD2. The CDR3 runs to 16 residues. V trimming: 0 bases; J trimming: 1 base; junction bases outside the gene matches: 4. Germline values: CDR1 LGHNA, CDR2 YNFKEQ. CDR3 bases: TGTGCCAGCAGCCAAGAATCGGCGGGGGGCACAGATACGCAGTATTTT. Translating gives CASSQESAGGTDTQYF.

The V call is TRBV18, the J call TRBJ1-1; TRBD1 agrees at 7 bases. This CDR3 has 16 amino acids. The germline V gene has CDR1 KGHSH and CDR2 LQKENI. J was trimmed by 5 bases and V by 3 bases; bases with no gene match: 12. DNA of the CDR3: TGTGCCAGCTCACCGGATACCGACAGGGTAGGAACTGAAGCTTTCTTT. Encoded protein: CASSPDTDRVGTEAFF.

V is TRBV7-9 and J is TRBJ1-2; D gene unclear. From germline, CDR1 is SEHNR and CDR2 FQNEAQ (reference sequence). The CDR3 is made up of 12 amino acids. Trimming pared 2 bases from V and 8 bases from J, leaving 9 bases between. CDR3 in amino acids: CASSLSPVGYTF. Written as DNA, the CDR3 is TGTGCCAGCAGCTTAAGTCCTGTGGGCTACACCTTC.

The J gene is TRBJ2-1, the V gene TRBV30, with D unclear. Between the trimmed V and J ends, which lost 0 bases and 10 bases, there was a span of 16 bases. The germline V gene encodes CDR1 GTSNPN and CDR2 SVGIG (reference sequence). This CDR3 region has 14 residues. CDR3 region: CAWSVLRPAREQFF. CDR3 nucleotide sequence: TGTGCCTGGAGTGTACTGAGGCCCGCGAGAGAGCAGTTCTTC.

In its sample, this clone was seen a few times. The chain is built from TRBV11-2 and TRBJ2-7; perhaps TRBD1 as D (6 bases). Germline assignment: CDR1 SGHAT and CDR2 FQNNGV. The CDR3 has 12 residues. The V end was cut by 2 bases, the J end by 6 bases, with 8 bases between. The CDR3 reads CASSLYRVEQYF. The CDR3 DNA follows: TGTGCCAGCAGCTTATACAGGGTCGAGCAGTACTTC.

This rearrangement joins TRBV7-9 to TRBJ2-2; 9 bases agree with TRBD2. V lost 5 bases and J lost 6; bases outside the gene matches: 7. The CDR3 totals 15 residues. From germline, CDR1 is SEHNR and CDR2 FQNEAQ (reference sequence). CDR3 region: CASSVYSGGAGELFF. Here the CDR3 DNA reads TGTGCCAGCAGCGTCTATAGCGGGGGTGCCGGGGAGCTGTTTTTT.

The chain has TRBV15 and TRBJ2-6; perhaps D is TRBD1 or TRBD2 (5 bases each). The germline V and J ends were trimmed by 3 bases and 2 bases, with 5 bases remaining between them. The CDR3 is 14 residues long. Germline assignment: CDR1 LNHNV and CDR2 YYDKDF (reference sequence). The CDR3 nucleotides are TGTGCCACCAGCAGGGGGGCTGGGGCCAACGTCCTGACTTTC. It yields the protein CATSRGAGANVLTF.